This paragraph reports one T cell receptor (beta chain). The antigen is undetermined. Germline lookup yields CDR1 LGHNA and CDR2 YNFKEQ. V gave up 6 bases and J gave up 6 bases; unmatched junction bases: 14. The length of the CDR3 is 15 residues. The PCR contained 60 Vbeta and 13 Jbeta primers. Some clones are missing from TCRdb's copy, which holds only in-frame ones; the method was immunoSEQ multiplex PCR. The repertoire includes hundreds of thousands of clones, around 66% of them detected once, and about 2.1% sits in the top ten. These data belong to a study of cytomegalovirus exposure and HLA in healthy donors. Study outcomes and limitations: Excluded were some V segments that proved indistinguishable, including TRBV6-2 and TRBV6-3. According to reports, the classifier identified cytomegalovirus status with high specificity and sensitivity.

This rearrangement joins TRBV4-2 to TRBJ2-7; 7 bases align to TRBD2. Sequences were obtained from PBMCs. The TCR sequence derives from a female donor in good health and CMV-seronegative. The CDR3 loop reads CASRLAAGEKGEQYF. For the CDR3, the DNA is TGTGCCAGCAGATTGGCGGCGGGAGAAAAAGGCGAGCAGTACTTC.